This TCR beta chain came from a study of T-cell memory formation after mild COVID-19. Study conclusions and caveats: Researchers found some responding clones in pre-infection memory, a sign that cross-reactive memory joined. Contracting CD8+ clones were enriched in EMRA, CD4+ mainly in CM and EM.

The CDR3 is 16 residues long. Germline V gene sequence: CDR1 SSHAT, CDR2 FNYEAQ (reference sequence). The V gene lost 4 bases and the J gene lost 6 bases, with 19 bases spanning the gap. This clonotype came up many times. The antigen is not known. TCRdb recomputed calls from the 5' RACE reads with MiXCR, one row per CDR3 protein. The profile shows 50,000 or so distinct CDR3 sequences, 9.3% of them singletons. The V and J genes are TRBV7-7 and TRBJ2-1, with D perhaps assigned TRBD1 or TRBD2 (6 bases each). This TCR was sampled from an adult woman who had mild COVID-19 (a few samples of this study predate the infection). Cell type and time point are not known. Input material: PBMCs or a T cell subset sorted from them (not recorded which). The CDR3 region has the DNA TGTGCCAGCAGCTCAGGGAGGACAGTCGAGGGCAATGAGCAGTTCTTC. Amino acids: CASSSGRTVEGNEQFF.